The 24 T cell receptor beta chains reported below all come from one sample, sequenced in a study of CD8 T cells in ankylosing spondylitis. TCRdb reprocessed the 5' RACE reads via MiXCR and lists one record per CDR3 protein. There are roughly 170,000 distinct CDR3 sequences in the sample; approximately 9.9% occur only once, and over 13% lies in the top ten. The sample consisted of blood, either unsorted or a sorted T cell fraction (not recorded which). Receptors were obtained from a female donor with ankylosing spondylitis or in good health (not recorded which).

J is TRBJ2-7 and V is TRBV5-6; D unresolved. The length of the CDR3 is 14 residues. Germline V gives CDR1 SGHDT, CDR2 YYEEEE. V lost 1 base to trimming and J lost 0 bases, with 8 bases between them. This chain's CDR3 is CASSLYGFSYEQYF. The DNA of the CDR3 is TGTGCCAGCAGCTTGTACGGCTTCTCCTACGAGCAGTACTTC.

The CDR3 nucleotides are TGTGCCCTATCTTGGGGGGAGGGCCGCGATGAGCAGTTCTTC. Protein: CALSWGEGRDEQFF. J is TRBJ2-1 and V is TRBV7-9; TRBD2 matches at 7 bases. After removal of 11 bases from V and 8 bases from J, the junction contained 15 bases not matched to a gene. The CDR3 is made up of 14 amino acids. Germline CDR1 is SEHNR and CDR2 is FQNEAQ (reference sequence).

This CDR3 reads CASSYSSFREQYF. The DNA for the CDR3 is TGTGCCAGCAGTTACTCAAGCTTTAGAGAGCAGTACTTC. The gene calls are TRBV6-2 or TRBV6-3 and TRBJ2-7; the D is unclear. Germline V gene lookup returns CDR1 MNHEY and CDR2 SVGEGT. V was clipped by 0 bases and J by 7 bases, with 10 bases between them. The CDR3 sequence is 13 residues long.

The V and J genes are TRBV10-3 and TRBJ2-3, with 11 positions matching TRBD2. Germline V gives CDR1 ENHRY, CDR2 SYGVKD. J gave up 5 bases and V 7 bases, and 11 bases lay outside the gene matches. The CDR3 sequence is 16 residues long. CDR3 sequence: CAITTRGTSGLDTQYF. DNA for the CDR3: TGTGCCATCACCACCCGGGGGACTAGCGGTCTAGATACGCAGTATTTT.

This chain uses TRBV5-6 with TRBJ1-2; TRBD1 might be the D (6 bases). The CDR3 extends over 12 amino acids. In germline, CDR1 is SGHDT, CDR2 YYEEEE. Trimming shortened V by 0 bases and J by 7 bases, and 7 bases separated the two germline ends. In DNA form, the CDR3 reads TGTGCCAGCAGCTTGGACAGGGCTGGCTACACCTTC. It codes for CASSLDRAGYTF. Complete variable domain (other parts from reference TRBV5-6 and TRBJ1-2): DAGVTQSPTHLIKTRGQQVTLRCSPKSGHDTVSWYQQALGQGPQFIFQYYEEEERQRGNFPDRFSGHQFPNYSSELNVNALLLGDSALYLCASSLDRAGYTFGSGTRLTVV.

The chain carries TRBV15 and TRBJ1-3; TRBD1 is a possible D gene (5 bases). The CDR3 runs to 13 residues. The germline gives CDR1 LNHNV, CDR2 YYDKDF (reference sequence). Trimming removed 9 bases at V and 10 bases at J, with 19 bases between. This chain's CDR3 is CATQAGIETTIYF. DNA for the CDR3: TGTGCCACTCAAGCAGGGATTGAAACGACCATATATTTT.

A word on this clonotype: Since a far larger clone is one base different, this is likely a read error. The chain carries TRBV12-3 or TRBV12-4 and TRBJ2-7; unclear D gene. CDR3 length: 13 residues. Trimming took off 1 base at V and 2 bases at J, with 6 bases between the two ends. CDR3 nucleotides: TGTGCCAGCAGTTTAGGGCATGCCTACGAGCAGTACTTC. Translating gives CASSLGHAYEQYF.

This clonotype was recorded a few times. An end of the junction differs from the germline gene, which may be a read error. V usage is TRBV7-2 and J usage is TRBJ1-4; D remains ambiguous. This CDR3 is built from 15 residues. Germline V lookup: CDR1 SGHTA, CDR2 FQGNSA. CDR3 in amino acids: CASSVAGSVGEKLFF. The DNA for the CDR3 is TGTGCCAGCAGCGTAGCGGGGAGTGTAGGTGAAAAACTGTTTTTT.

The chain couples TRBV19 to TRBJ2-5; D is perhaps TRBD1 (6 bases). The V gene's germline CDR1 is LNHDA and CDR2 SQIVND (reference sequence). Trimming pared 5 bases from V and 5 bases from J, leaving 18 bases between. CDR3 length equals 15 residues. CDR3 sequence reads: CASSSGAEDGETQYF. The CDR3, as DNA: TGTGCCAGTAGTTCAGGGGCCGAAGACGGGGAGACCCAGTACTTC.

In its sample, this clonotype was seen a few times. This chain's CDR3 is CASSLRGTGINEQYF. The DNA of the CDR3 is TGTGCCAGCAGCTTAAGGGGGACAGGGATCAACGAGCAGTACTTC. This sequence joins TRBV7-9 and TRBJ2-7; 9 nucleotides match TRBD1. The trim removed 2 bases at V and 5 bases at J, leaving 7 bases unmatched. The CDR3 runs to 15 residues. Germline V lookup: CDR1 SEHNR, CDR2 FQNEAQ (reference sequence).

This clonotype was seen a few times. CDR3 residues: CASSTGFAYEQYF. DNA of the CDR3: TGTGCCAGCAGTACCGGGTTCGCCTACGAGCAGTACTTC. The chain joins TRBV27 to TRBJ2-7, with D unclear. V lost 5 bases, J lost 2 bases, and 10 bases lay in between. The CDR3 covers 13 residues. Germline-derived CDR1 and CDR2 are MNHEY and SMNVEV (reference sequence).

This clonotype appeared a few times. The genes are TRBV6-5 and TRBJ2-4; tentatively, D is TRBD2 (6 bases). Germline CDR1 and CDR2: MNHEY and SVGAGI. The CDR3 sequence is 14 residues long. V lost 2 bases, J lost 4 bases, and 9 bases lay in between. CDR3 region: CASSYEAGKNIQYF. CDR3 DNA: TGTGCCAGCAGTTACGAGGCGGGGAAAAACATTCAGTACTTC.

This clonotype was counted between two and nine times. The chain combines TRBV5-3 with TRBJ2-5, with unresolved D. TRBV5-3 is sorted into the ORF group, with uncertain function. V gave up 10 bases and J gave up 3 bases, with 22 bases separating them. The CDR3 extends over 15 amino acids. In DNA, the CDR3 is TGTGCCTCCCGGAAGGATTTTAAAAAGGAAGAGACCCAGTACTTC. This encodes CASRKDFKKEETQYF.

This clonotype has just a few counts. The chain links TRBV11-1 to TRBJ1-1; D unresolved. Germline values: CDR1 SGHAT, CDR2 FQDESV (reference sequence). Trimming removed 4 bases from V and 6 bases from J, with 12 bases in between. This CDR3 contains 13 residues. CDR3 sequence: CASSSFGGAEAFF. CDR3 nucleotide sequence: TGTGCCAGCAGCTCATTCGGTGGCGCTGAAGCTTTCTTT.

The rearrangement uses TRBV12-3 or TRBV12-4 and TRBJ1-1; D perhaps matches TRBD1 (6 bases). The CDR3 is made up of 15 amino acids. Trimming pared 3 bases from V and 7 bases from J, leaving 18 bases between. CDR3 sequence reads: CASSFRGGGWDEAFF. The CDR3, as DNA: TGTGCCAGCAGTTTTAGAGGGGGAGGGTGGGATGAAGCTTTCTTT.

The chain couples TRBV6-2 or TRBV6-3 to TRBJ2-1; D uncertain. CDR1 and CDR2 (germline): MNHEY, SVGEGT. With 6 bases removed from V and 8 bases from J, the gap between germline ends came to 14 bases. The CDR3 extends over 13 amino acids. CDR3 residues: CASSLIPSDEQFF. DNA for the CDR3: TGTGCCAGCAGCCTAATCCCGTCCGATGAGCAGTTCTTC.

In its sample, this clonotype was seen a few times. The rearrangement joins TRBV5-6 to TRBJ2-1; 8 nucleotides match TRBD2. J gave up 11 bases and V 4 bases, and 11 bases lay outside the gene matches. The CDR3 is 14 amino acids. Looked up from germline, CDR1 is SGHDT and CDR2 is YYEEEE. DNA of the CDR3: TGTGCCAGCAGCGCGGGACTAGAATATTCTCAGCAGTTCTTC. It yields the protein CASSAGLEYSQQFF. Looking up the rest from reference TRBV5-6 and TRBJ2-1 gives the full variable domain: DAGVTQSPTHLIKTRGQQVTLRCSPKSGHDTVSWYQQALGQGPQFIFQYYEEEERQRGNFPDRFSGHQFPNYSSELNVNALLLGDSALYLCASSAGLEYSQQFFGPGTRLTVL.

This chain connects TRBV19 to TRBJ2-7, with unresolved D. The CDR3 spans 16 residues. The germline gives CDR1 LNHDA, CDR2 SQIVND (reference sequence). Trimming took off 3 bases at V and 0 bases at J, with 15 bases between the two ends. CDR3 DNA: TGTGCCAGTAGTATCCGAGGTCCTGGCGGCTCCTACGAGCAGTACTTC. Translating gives CASSIRGPGGSYEQYF.

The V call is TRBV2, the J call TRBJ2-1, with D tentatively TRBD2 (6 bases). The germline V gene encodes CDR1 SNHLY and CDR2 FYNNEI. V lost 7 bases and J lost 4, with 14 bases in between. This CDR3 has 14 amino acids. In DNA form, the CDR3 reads TGTGCCAGCATGGGGCGGGATTCGTACAATGAGCAGTTCTTC. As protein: CASMGRDSYNEQFF.

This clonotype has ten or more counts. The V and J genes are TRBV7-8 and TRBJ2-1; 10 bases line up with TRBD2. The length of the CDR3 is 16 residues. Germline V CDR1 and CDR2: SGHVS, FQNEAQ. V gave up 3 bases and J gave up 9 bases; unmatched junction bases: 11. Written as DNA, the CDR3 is TGTGCCAGCAGCTTTCCTAGCGGGAGCCCCACAGTTGAGCAGTTCTTC. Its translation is CASSFPSGSPTVEQFF.

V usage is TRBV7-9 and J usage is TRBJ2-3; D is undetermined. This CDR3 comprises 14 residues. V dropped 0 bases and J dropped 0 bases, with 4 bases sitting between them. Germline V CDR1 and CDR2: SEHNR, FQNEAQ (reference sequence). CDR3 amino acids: CASSLAVSTDTQYF. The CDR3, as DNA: TGTGCCAGCAGCTTAGCAGTTAGCACAGATACGCAGTATTTT.

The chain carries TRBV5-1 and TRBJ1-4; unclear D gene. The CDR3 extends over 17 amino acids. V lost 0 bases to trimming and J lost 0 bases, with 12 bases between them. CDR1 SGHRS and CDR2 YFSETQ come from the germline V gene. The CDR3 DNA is TGCGCCAGCAGCTTGGGAGCAGGAGGTGCAACTAATGAAAAACTGTTTTTT. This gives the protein CASSLGAGGATNEKLFF.

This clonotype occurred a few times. This CDR3 is CSGPSELYNEQFF. The CDR3 coding sequence is TGCAGTGGCCCTAGCGAACTCTACAATGAGCAGTTCTTC. The gene calls are TRBV20-1 and TRBJ2-1, with a weak D call TRBD2 (6 bases). The CDR3 runs 13 residues. Germline values: CDR1 DFQATT, CDR2 SNEGSKA (reference sequence). The V gene lost 7 bases and the J gene lost 3 bases, with 13 bases spanning the gap.

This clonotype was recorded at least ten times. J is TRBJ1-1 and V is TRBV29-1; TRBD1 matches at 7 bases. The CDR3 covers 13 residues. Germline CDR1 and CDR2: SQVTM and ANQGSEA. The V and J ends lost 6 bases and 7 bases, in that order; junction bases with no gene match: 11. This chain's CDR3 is CSVNFGTVDEAFF. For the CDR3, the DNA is TGCAGCGTCAATTTCGGGACAGTGGATGAAGCTTTCTTT.